A selection of T cell receptor beta chains follows, all from one sample in a study of T cell repertoires in cytomegalovirus infection. Their specific antigens are unknown. Each CDR3 protein gets one entry after TCRdb re-called the reads with MiXCR. The sample lists 450,000 to 600,000 distinct CDR3 sequences, about 42% occurring once. The material sequenced was cultured PBMCs, taken from culture after CMV antigen stimulation. Receptors were obtained from a human donor in good health (CMV status not recorded). Some clones in this sample may be carry-over from other donors' samples. CDR3s include the opening cysteine and the closing phenylalanine or tryptophan. Fields, in order: J gene, clone size, V gene, D gene, CDR3 protein, CDR3 DNA. D genes are given only for firm matches. The listing skips clone size in some rows; elsewhere it reads once, few, many or a size class.

j_gene: TRBJ2-7
abundance: few
v_gene: TRBV12-3/TRBV12-4
d_gene: NA
CDR3aa: CASSLGSGRGSYEQYF
CDR3nt: TGTGCCAGCAGTTTAGGGTCAGGCCGAGGGTCCTACGAGCAGTACTTC

j_gene: TRBJ2-7
abundance: NA
v_gene: TRBV7-6
d_gene: NA
CDR3aa: CASSLPQGGYEQYF
CDR3nt: TGTGCCAGCAGCTTACCCCAGGGGGGCTACGAGCAGTACTTC

j_gene: TRBJ2-3
abundance: few
v_gene: TRBV5-3
d_gene: NA
CDR3aa: CASSHGTQYF
CDR3nt: TGTGCCAGCAGCCACGGCACGCAGTATTTT

j_gene: TRBJ2-7
abundance: once
v_gene: TRBV6-6
d_gene: NA
CDR3aa: CASTHGGRGTNYEQYF
CDR3nt: TGTGCCAGCACCCACGGGGGGCGGGGGACCAATTACGAGCAGTACTTC

j_gene: TRBJ2-7
abundance: few
v_gene: TRBV7-2
d_gene: NA
CDR3aa: CASSLRGIYEQYF
CDR3nt: TGTGCCAGCAGCCTTCGAGGGATCTACGAGCAGTACTTC

j_gene: TRBJ1-6
abundance: NA
v_gene: TRBV5-6
d_gene: TRBD1
CDR3aa: CASSSLDRDNSPLHF
CDR3nt: TGTGCCAGCAGCTCCTTGGACAGGGATAATTCACCCCTCCACTTT

j_gene: TRBJ2-1
abundance: few
v_gene: TRBV6-1
d_gene: NA
CDR3aa: CASSSLDGVNHNEQFF
CDR3nt: TGTGCCAGCAGCTCGCTGGACGGAGTCAACCACAATGAGCAGTTCTTC

j_gene: TRBJ2-2
abundance: NA
v_gene: TRBV20-1
d_gene: NA
CDR3aa: CSARDRGSGTGELFF
CDR3nt: TGCAGTGCTAGAGACAGGGGAAGTGGGACCGGGGAGCTGTTTTTT

j_gene: TRBJ2-6
abundance: NA
v_gene: TRBV19
d_gene: NA
CDR3aa: CASSIQAVRYSGANVLTF
CDR3nt: TGTGCCAGTAGTATACAAGCGGTACGATACTCTGGGGCCAACGTCCTGACTTTC

j_gene: TRBJ2-3
abundance: NA
v_gene: TRBV7-2
d_gene: TRBD2
CDR3aa: CASSLTSGGGTQYF
CDR3nt: TGTGCCAGCAGCTTAACTAGCGGGGGTGGGACGCAGTATTTT

j_gene: TRBJ1-2
abundance: NA
v_gene: TRBV12-5
d_gene: TRBD1
CDR3aa: CASSDRAAYGYTF
CDR3nt: TGTGCTAGCTCAGACAGGGCCGCTTATGGCTACACCTTC

j_gene: TRBJ1-1
abundance: NA
v_gene: TRBV7-2
d_gene: NA
CDR3aa: CASSLGVFRGAFF
CDR3nt: TGTGCCAGCAGCTTAGGGGTATTCCGCGGAGCTTTCTTT

j_gene: TRBJ1-2
abundance: NA
v_gene: TRBV7-2
d_gene: NA
CDR3aa: CASNPFRVANYGYTF
CDR3nt: TGTGCCAGCAACCCCTTCAGGGTAGCTAACTATGGCTACACCTTC

j_gene: TRBJ1-5
abundance: NA
v_gene: TRBV12-5
d_gene: NA
CDR3aa: CASGRIAGNQPQHF
CDR3nt: TGTGCTAGTGGCCGTATAGCTGGCAATCAGCCCCAGCATTTT

j_gene: TRBJ2-3
abundance: NA
v_gene: TRBV28
d_gene: NA
CDR3aa: CASREGLVGTDTQYF
CDR3nt: TGTGCCAGCAGAGAAGGGCTAGTGGGCACAGATACGCAGTATTTT

j_gene: TRBJ1-3
abundance: NA
v_gene: TRBV12-3/TRBV12-4
d_gene: NA
CDR3aa: CASSFDRGNTIYF
CDR3nt: TGTGCCAGCAGTTTTGACAGAGGAAACACCATATATTTT

j_gene: TRBJ1-5
abundance: NA
v_gene: TRBV3-1
d_gene: TRBD1
CDR3aa: CASSQGVRGNQPQHF
CDR3nt: TGTGCCAGCAGCCAAGGGGTCAGGGGGAATCAGCCCCAGCATTTT

j_gene: TRBJ2-1
abundance: few
v_gene: TRBV6-1
d_gene: TRBD1
CDR3aa: CASSNRDRGPHEQFF
CDR3nt: TGTGCCAGCAGCAATAGGGACAGGGGGCCCCATGAGCAGTTCTTC

j_gene: TRBJ1-1
abundance: NA
v_gene: TRBV7-6
d_gene: NA
CDR3aa: CASSLVRVGGTEAFF
CDR3nt: TGTGCCAGCAGCCTAGTAAGGGTCGGGGGCACTGAAGCTTTCTTT

j_gene: TRBJ1-5
abundance: few
v_gene: TRBV7-8
d_gene: NA
CDR3aa: CASSLDGQSNQPQHF
CDR3nt: TGTGCCAGCAGCTTAGACGGGCAAAGCAATCAGCCCCAGCATTTT

j_gene: TRBJ2-5
abundance: NA
v_gene: TRBV20-1
d_gene: NA
CDR3aa: CSARSIRGVPKTQYF
CDR3nt: TGCAGTGCTAGATCCATAAGAGGGGTGCCGAAGACCCAGTACTTC

j_gene: TRBJ2-2
abundance: NA
v_gene: TRBV9
d_gene: NA
CDR3aa: CASSVQGDTGELFF
CDR3nt: TGTGCCAGCAGCGTACAAGGGGACACCGGGGAGCTGTTTTTT

j_gene: TRBJ2-2
abundance: NA
v_gene: TRBV7-2
d_gene: NA
CDR3aa: CASSLGARNTGELFF
CDR3nt: TGTGCCAGCAGCTTGGGGGCTAGGAACACCGGGGAGCTGTTTTTT

j_gene: TRBJ1-1
abundance: few
v_gene: TRBV10-3
d_gene: NA
CDR3aa: CAIRWGVNTEAFF
CDR3nt: TGTGCCATCAGGTGGGGAGTGAACACTGAAGCTTTCTTT

j_gene: TRBJ2-1
abundance: few
v_gene: TRBV12-3/TRBV12-4
d_gene: NA
CDR3aa: CASSPRDGQNLRSYNEQFF
CDR3nt: TGTGCCAGCAGTCCCCGGGACGGCCAAAATTTAAGGTCCTACAATGAGCAGTTCTTC